The present T cell receptor beta chain was sequenced within a study of control samples from healthy donors and cancer patients. This CDR3 is built from 14 residues. V dropped 2 bases and J dropped 4 bases, with 12 bases sitting between them. CDR1 and CDR2 from the germline V gene are SGHRS and YFSETQ. Profiling relied on immunoSEQ multiplex PCR, and the TCRdb table lists in-frame clones only, not all of them. This table holds 170,000 or so clones, under 95% found once. Sequenced input: blood. The TCR was taken from a woman aged 18-35 years in good health. The chain has TRBV5-1 and TRBJ2-5; possibly TRBD2 for D (6 bases). CDR3 coding DNA: TGCGCCAGCAGCTTCCTTGGGGGGTCAGAGACCCAGTACTTC. It yields the protein CASSFLGGSETQYF.